The text below deals with one T cell receptor (beta chain). What it recognizes is unknown. This CDR3 spans 15 amino acids. Trimming pared 0 bases from V and 1 base from J, leaving 7 bases between. Per germline, CDR1 GTSNPN and CDR2 SVGIG (reference sequence). Researchers built TCR beta libraries using quantitative 5'-RACE with molecular barcodes. MiXCR was run by TCRdb on the 5' RACE reads, yielding one entry per CDR3 protein. The repertoire has approximately 130,000 distinct CDR3 sequences, 11% of them found once; the top ten carry about 3.8%. The data were obtained in a study of CD8 T cells in ankylosing spondylitis. Study-wide findings and caveats: Enrichment of disease-linked clones was reportedly significant in matched ankylosing spondylitis synovial fluid. Disease-associated clones were CD8+ and fairly uncommon in peripheral blood. Blood from ankylosing spondylitis patients appeared to carry a characteristic roughly 8-variant TCR beta motif.

This TCR was recovered from a female donor with ankylosing spondylitis or in good health (not recorded which). The sample consisted of blood, either unsorted or a sorted T cell fraction (not recorded which). This chain uses TRBV30 with TRBJ2-6, with a tentative D call TRBD2 (5 bases). The CDR3 sequence is CAWSVRGSGANVLTF. Written as DNA, the CDR3 is TGTGCCTGGAGTGTACGAGGGTCTGGGGCCAACGTCCTGACTTTC. Based on the CDR3 plus reference TRBV30 and TRBJ2-6, the full variable domain is SQTIHQWPATLVQPVGSPLSLECTVEGTSNPNLYWYRQAAGRGLQLLFYSVGIGQISSEVPQNLSASRPQDRQFILSSKKLLLSDSGFYLCAWSVRGSGANVLTFGAGSRLTVL.